This TCR beta chain was documented in a study of T cells after posttransplantation cyclophosphamide (dated by TCRdb to the mid-2010s). Context from the whole study: Using TRB sequencing, the study followed how the T cell repertoire rebuilt after myeloablative bone marrow transplantation with posttransplantation cyclophosphamide given as GVHD prophylaxis. Because TRA and TRB clonality correlated tightly in fewer than ten samples, later TCR analyses were limited to TRB. Public TRB sequences were searched against a database of over 3,500 sequences associated with responses to pathogens, tumor antigens, self-antigens and alloantigens. Samples from 30 to 35 PTCy-treated patients, along with samples from 15 to 20 of their related bone marrow donors, underwent antigen receptor sequencing. Blood from all 35 or so PTCy patients who had 1-year posttransplant specimens underwent TRB sequencing. TRB sequencing was also done on up to about 3 additional blood samples from 2 to 5.2 years after transplant in 3 patients, and on pretransplant blood from 4 patients.

V is pared back by 6 bases and J by 7 bases, with 21 bases lying between the germline termini. Reading from cysteine to phenylalanine, the CDR3 counts 16 amino acids. CDR3 DNA is the only sequence kept; it has 48 bases, read in frame from the first base. CDR1 is given as LNHDA and CDR2 as SQIVND, both from the germline V gene (reference sequence). Study-level results and caveats: The TRB repertoires of T cells infiltrating skin or the GI tract showed only limited overlap with the TRB repertoires found in blood. Across about 49 patients, TRB clonality was highly associated with recipient CMV seropositivity and CMV reactivation, and PTCy diversity was similar to diversity in CNI/methotrexate controls. Donor-recipient similarity was low at 1-2 months but increased during the first year, and donor CD8+ memory clones often dominated later blood repertoires.

Related bone marrow donors provided peripheral blood samples on the day of marrow donation. Peripheral blood and bone marrow mononuclear cells were isolated by Ficoll-Hypaque density centrifugation and were cryopreserved. Genomic DNA was the input for TRB sequencing, which was run either with the immunoSEQ assay at survey resolution or with the hsTCRB kit. Under the source paper's analysis protocol: Initial read processing used immunoSEQ software, and repertoire analyses used the LymphoSeq R package. Clonality was calculated as 1 minus normalized Shannon entropy, and the Gini coefficient was also calculated for each TRB dataset. To infer phenotypes in unsorted samples, TRB sequences from sorted subsets of the recipient or donor were mapped onto the unsorted samples of the same recipient. TCRdb's version of the immuneACCESS table is confined to in-frame rearrangements and falls short of the full clone set. An unresolved V gene accounts for under half of the shortfall where checked; the remainder is of unknown origin. V, J and clone size are those of that table, while D and trimming were read from the DNA. The sample data list approximately 47,000 clones, and about 90% of these were observed just once. The ten largest clones add up to 3.1% of the sample.

About this clone itself: No cognate antigen has been identified for it. Base qualities are not provided; no much larger clone lies one nucleotide away.

The rearrangement joined TRBV19 to TRBJ2-2; TRBD2 is a weak D gene call, 5 bases matching. This receptor was obtained from a woman aged 50 to 65 in good health and a related stem cell transplant donor. Sequencing was done on a sample of PBMCs. The CDR3 reads as follows: CASSHRPVTRDGELFF. The bases read TGTGCCAGTAGCCACCGCCCTGTTACGAGGGACGGGGAGCTGTTTTTT.